Given below is one T cell receptor beta chain in context. What it binds is not known. The sample comes from a study of CD8+CD57+ T cells in acquired aplastic anemia. Study as a whole: The study obtained an average of around 2.9 ug of DNA from sorted CD4+ and CD8+ cells. About 10 million reads were obtained on average for healthy donor CD4+ cells.

Overall study findings and caveats: Patients did not significantly differ from controls in CD8+ Simpson's diversity. Between patients and controls, over 25 CD8+ CDR3 sequences were found in common.

The template for TCR beta VDJ and CDR3 sequence profiling was genomic DNA. TCRdb itself ran the reads through MiXCR, one entry per CDR3 protein. The sample contains about 160,000 distinct CDR3 sequences, roughly 40% of which appear only once. Germline-derived CDR1 and CDR2 are SGHAT and FQDESV (reference sequence). Unmatched junction bases numbered 20, after V lost 3 bases and J lost 5 bases. The CDR3 is 20 residues long. This clonotype originated in a human donor in good health. The chain employs TRBV11-1 and TRBJ2-1; TRBD1 aligns across 9 bases. The material sequenced was sorted CD4+, CD8+, or CD8+CD57+ T cells (not recorded which) from PBMCs. The CDR3 spells CASSFSSPQAGDRADNEQFF. CDR3 nucleotide sequence: TGTGCCAGCAGCTTTTCAAGCCCGCAGGCCGGGGACAGGGCCGACAATGAGCAGTTCTTC.